One and the same sample provided the 4 T cell receptor beta chains below, sequenced in a study of cytomegalovirus exposure and HLA in healthy donors. The PCR employed 60 Vbeta primers together with 13 Jbeta primers. Sequenced by immunoSEQ multiplex PCR; TCRdb stores in-frame clones only, minus some. The sample consists of 200,000 to 250,000 clones, more than 70% of them appearing once. Sequenced sample: PBMCs. The receptors shown here come from a human donor in good health.

The CDR3 loop is CASTNVAGEGEQYF. The DNA of the CDR3 is TGTGCCAGCACCAATGTAGCGGGAGAGGGCGAGCAGTACTTC. The rearrangement links TRBV6-5 to TRBJ2-7; TRBD2 aligns across 9 bases. V dropped 7 bases and J dropped 6; count of bases not matched to a gene: 10. The germline gives CDR1 MNHEY, CDR2 SVGAGI. There are 14 residues in the CDR3.

The V gene is TRBV5-6, the J gene TRBJ1-2, with TRBD1 identical over 7 bases. V dropped 4 bases and J dropped 2; count of bases not matched to a gene: 5. The CDR3 is made up of 14 amino acids. Germline V gene lookup returns CDR1 SGHDT and CDR2 YYEEEE. CDR3: CASSPLDRNYGYTF. CDR3 DNA: TGTGCCAGCAGCCCCCTGGACAGGAACTATGGCTACACCTTC.

The chain joins TRBV16 to TRBJ1-2, with 7 bases lining up with TRBD1. Germline V lookup: CDR1 KGHSY, CDR2 FQNENV. The CDR3 extends over 14 amino acids. V shed 1 base, J shed 8 bases, and the junction held 7 bases outside the gene matches. As DNA, the CDR3 is TGTGCCAGCAGCCAATTTGAGGGGGCGGAAGGCTACACCTTC. Its translation: CASSQFEGAEGYTF. The full variable domain, completed using reference TRBV16 and TRBJ1-2, is GEEVAQTPKHLVRGEGQKAKLYCAPIKGHSYVFWYQQVLKNEFKFLISFQNENVFDETGMPKERFSAKCLPNSPCSLEIQATKLEDSAVYFCASSQFEGAEGYTFGSGTRLTVV.

The J gene is TRBJ2-1, the V gene TRBV5-3; tentatively, D is TRBD2 (6 bases). TRBV5-3 is treated as an ORF (open reading frame) with a function not yet certain. V lost 4 bases and J 6 bases, leaving 17 bases between the germline ends. The CDR3 has 15 residues. The CDR3 DNA follows: TGTGCCAGAAGCCGAAATCGGAGGGCCGGCAATGAGCAGTTCTTC. This translates into CARSRNRRAGNEQFF.